The 8 T cell receptor beta chains below all came from one sample that was sequenced in a study of PD-1 blockade in classical Hodgkin lymphoma (dated by TCRdb to 2020 to 2022). Interpreted using the paper, the time point label stands for: cycle 2 day 1 (C2D1) of nivolumab. Every trial patient had relapsed after autologous stem cell transplantation, and cohorts A, B and C differed in prior brentuximab vedotin exposure. Library method: the immunoSEQ multiplex PCR assay. Drawn from immuneACCESS, this table holds only the in-frame rearrangements with V and J called that TCRdb kept. Clones are partly lost; checked studies trace under half to an unresolved V gene and leave the rest unexplained. The sample table records roughly 100,000 clones; roughly 89% of these occur just once. The ten largest account for 6.6% of the sample. The source was peripheral blood mononuclear cells (PBMCs), collected before the second cycle of nivolumab. The receptor set was obtained from a human donor with classical Hodgkin lymphoma.

The gene calls are TRBV7-2 and TRBJ2-5; D ambiguous. The germline V gene has CDR1 SGHTA and CDR2 FQGNSA. The CDR3 loop spans 12 amino acids. Trimming cost V 4 bases and J 5 bases, with 8 bases left between them. Written as DNA, the CDR3 is TGTGCCAGCAGCTCGACTGGGGAGACCCAGTACTTC. Its protein product is CASSSTGETQYF.

The chain employs TRBV10-3 and TRBJ1-3, with D tentatively TRBD1 (5 bases). The V gene lost 2 bases and the J gene lost 1 base, with 15 bases spanning the gap. The CDR3 covers 17 residues. Germline V gene sequence: CDR1 ENHRY, CDR2 SYGVKD. The CDR3: CAISEVRGAPSGNTIYF. As DNA, the CDR3 is TGTGCCATCAGTGAGGTTAGGGGAGCCCCATCTGGAAACACCATATATTTT.

This clone was detected only a few times. This chain connects TRBV28 to TRBJ1-2, with D possibly TRBD1 on 5 matching bases. This CDR3 spans 15 amino acids. Germline V gives CDR1 MDHEN, CDR2 SYDVKM. V was clipped by 6 bases and J by 4 bases, with 18 bases between them. CDR3 nucleotides: TGTGCCAGCAGCCCACCCCGGGCAGGGTTCTATGGCTACACCTTC. It specifies CASSPPRAGFYGYTF.

The chain uses TRBV5-1 and TRBJ2-7; D not certain. Germline V gene data show CDR1 as SGHRS and CDR2 as YFSETQ. The CDR3 has 14 amino acids. Between the trimmed V and J ends, which lost 0 bases and 0 bases, there was a span of 7 bases. The CDR3 loop reads CASSLAGSSYEQYF. In nucleotides, the CDR3 is TGCGCCAGCAGCTTGGCCGGCAGCTCCTACGAGCAGTACTTC.

The gene calls are TRBV5-1 and TRBJ2-5, with TRBD2 matching over 13 bases. The germline V gene encodes CDR1 SGHRS and CDR2 YFSETQ. After removal of 3 bases from V and 4 bases from J, the junction contained 6 bases not matched to a gene. The CDR3 runs 16 residues. The CDR3 spells CASSSEGLAGLETQYF. In DNA, the CDR3 is TGCGCCAGCAGCTCCGAGGGACTAGCGGGGTTAGAGACCCAGTACTTC.

Only one count was recorded for this clone. The chain recombines TRBV7-3 with TRBJ2-1, with D hard to call. V lost 1 base, J lost 4 bases, and 2 bases lay in between. The CDR3 spans 12 residues. Germline V gene lookup returns CDR1 SGHTA and CDR2 FQGTGA. CDR3 sequence: CASSLNYNEQFF. CDR3 coding DNA: TGTGCCAGCAGCTTAAATTACAATGAGCAGTTCTTC.

The genes are TRBV13 and TRBJ2-7; TRBD1 matches 7 bases. This CDR3 contains 15 residues. Germline values: CDR1 PRHDT, CDR2 FYEKMQ (reference sequence). J gave up 2 bases and V 5 bases, and 9 bases lay outside the gene matches. In nucleotides, the CDR3 is TGTGCCAGCAGCCCCCGGGACAGCCCAACCTACGAGCAGTACTTC. Protein product: CASSPRDSPTYEQYF.

The chain has TRBV7-3 and TRBJ2-2, with a possible D match to TRBD2 (6 bases). The V end was cut by 2 bases, the J end by 0 bases, with 10 bases between. This CDR3 is 16 amino acids long. Germline V gene lookup returns CDR1 SGHTA and CDR2 FQGTGA. In DNA form, the CDR3 reads TGTGCCAGCAGCTTAGTTGGGGGGACGAACACCGGGGAGCTGTTTTTT. It is translated as CASSLVGGTNTGELFF.